These 18 T cell receptor beta chains share one sample of origin, sequenced in a study of shared clonotypes between healthy human individuals (dated by TCRdb to the early 2020s). The library was generated by the immunoSEQ multiplex PCR assay. TCRdb carries this immuneACCESS record with in-frame sequences only. Its versions omit some clonotypes, under half of them owing to an unresolved V gene in the studies checked, with the rest unexplained. The table for this sample lists some 2,000,000 clones; roughly 96% of them were counted only once. 0.1% to 0.15% of the sample is in the top ten clones. What was sequenced was naive CD4+ T cells sorted from blood. The cell subset or site tag for this specimen amounts to: CD45RA+ positively selected. The receptors come from a man aged 18 to 30 in good health.

Regarding this clone: The identical CDR3 is also encoded by other nucleotide sequences in the sample. The genes are TRBV2 and TRBJ2-1, with D possibly TRBD1 on 5 matching bases. Germline-derived CDR1 and CDR2 are SNHLY and FYNNEI. The length of the CDR3 is 15 residues. V lost 4 bases and J lost 0, with 10 bases in between. CDR3 DNA: TGTGCCAGCAGTGGAGACAGAAGCTCCTACAATGAGCAGTTCTTC. Translating it yields CASSGDRSSYNEQFF.

The chain couples TRBV11-3 to TRBJ2-5; 7 bases line up with TRBD1. The V gene end was trimmed by 4 bases and the J gene end by 4 bases; junction bases not matched to a gene: 9. This CDR3 region has 15 residues. Germline CDR1 reads SGHNT; CDR2 reads YENEEA. The CDR3 coding sequence is TGTGCCAGCAGCTCGACAGGGTTTGTGGGAGAGACCCAGTACTTC. Protein sequence: CASSSTGFVGETQYF.

The chain combines TRBV6-6 with TRBJ2-3; D uncertain. Germline assignment: CDR1 MNHNY and CDR2 SVGAGI (reference sequence). V shed 4 bases and J shed 7 bases, with 9 bases lying between them. This CDR3 is built from 12 residues. Here the CDR3 DNA reads TGTGCCAGCAGTTTAGGACCTTATACGCAGTATTTT. Its translation: CASSLGPYTQYF.

Points on this clone: The sample has other DNA sequences that encode this CDR3 too. The rearrangement joins TRBV5-6 to TRBJ1-5; TRBD1 is a possible D gene (5 bases). V was shortened by 2 bases and J by 3 bases, with 9 bases between the two germline ends. CDR1 is SGHDT and CDR2 is YYEEEE in the germline V gene. The CDR3 is made up of 14 amino acids. The CDR3 nucleotides are TGTGCCAGCAGCTTAAGGGGTAACAATCAGCCCCAGCATTTT. Encoded protein: CASSLRGNNQPQHF.

This chain connects TRBV28 to TRBJ1-4; D gene unclear. The CDR3 runs 14 residues. V was cut by 6 bases and J by 3 bases, with 11 bases left in between. Germline V gives CDR1 MDHEN, CDR2 SYDVKM. This CDR3 is CASSSDVSNEKLFF. DNA of the CDR3: TGTGCCAGCAGCTCGGACGTATCTAATGAAAAACTGTTTTTT.

With regard to this clone: Compared with germline, one end of the junction differs, possibly owing to a read error. V and J are TRBV4-1 and TRBJ2-7; a weak D match, TRBD2 (5 bases). The CDR3 spans 15 residues. From germline, CDR1 is MGHRA and CDR2 YSYEKL. Here the CDR3 reads CASSTLSAGLDEQYF. In DNA, the CDR3 is TGTGCCAGCAGCACCCTCAGCGCGGGTCTTGACGAGCAGTACTTC.

This clone was counted a single time. The chain employs TRBV7-2 and TRBJ2-3; the D is unclear. Deletions cut 0 bases from V and 2 bases from J, with 6 bases between. This CDR3 spans 14 amino acids. Germline CDR1 is SGHTA and CDR2 is FQGNSA. The CDR3 loop reads CASSLASFTDTQYF. CDR3 bases: TGTGCCAGCAGCTTAGCTTCGTTCACAGATACGCAGTATTTT.

The V and J genes are TRBV5-1 and TRBJ2-2, with 10 bases fitting TRBD1. CDR1 SGHRS and CDR2 YFSETQ come from the germline V gene. Unmatched junction bases numbered 11, after V lost 0 bases and J lost 3 bases. The length of the CDR3 is 19 residues. In DNA form, the CDR3 reads TGCGCCAGCAGCTTGGCAGCCGGGACAGGGGATATACACACCGGGGAGCTGTTTTTT. Translated, it gives CASSLAAGTGDIHTGELFF. Based on the CDR3 plus reference TRBV5-1 and TRBJ2-2, the full variable domain is KAGVTQTPRYLIKTRGQQVTLSCSPISGHRSVSWYQQTPGQGLQFLFEYFSETQRNKGNFPGRFSGRQFSNSRSEMNVSTLELGDSALYLCASSLAAGTGDIHTGELFFGEGSRLTVL.

The chain is built from TRBV5-1 and TRBJ2-7, with 12 bases lining up with TRBD2. The CDR3 length is 15 residues. V lost 5 bases, J lost 5 bases, and 8 bases stayed unmatched. Germline V gene data show CDR1 as SGHRS and CDR2 as YFSETQ. The CDR3 region is CASSQTSGSRDEQYF. CDR3 in DNA: TGCGCCAGCAGTCAGACTAGCGGGAGTCGCGACGAGCAGTACTTC.

Of note for this clone: The same CDR3 is also encoded by other DNA sequences in this sample. The chain carries TRBV7-2 and TRBJ2-7; a possible D gene is TRBD1 (5 bases). The length of the CDR3 is 12 residues. Germline lookup yields CDR1 SGHTA and CDR2 FQGNSA. The V gene lost 3 bases and the J gene lost 6 bases, with 9 bases spanning the gap. The CDR3 DNA reads TGTGCCAGCAGCTTGGCAAGGGGCGAGCAGTACTTC. It translates to CASSLARGEQYF.

The rearrangement links TRBV2 to TRBJ2-7; D is uncertain. Germline V gene lookup returns CDR1 SNHLY and CDR2 FYNNEI. The CDR3 sequence is 17 residues long. Deletions cut 3 bases from V and 0 bases from J, with 18 bases between. In nucleotides, the CDR3 is TGTGCCAGCAGTGAGGCCATCAAACCCATGAGCTCCTACGAGCAGTACTTC. Translated, it gives CASSEAIKPMSSYEQYF.

The chain recombines TRBV19 with TRBJ2-3, with a possible D match to TRBD2 (5 bases). The germline V gene has CDR1 LNHDA and CDR2 SQIVND (reference sequence). V lost 5 bases and J 0 bases, leaving 15 bases between the germline ends. The CDR3 runs 16 residues. The chain's CDR3 is CASSFGLSPSTDTQYF. The CDR3 DNA sequence: TGTGCCAGTAGTTTCGGACTTTCCCCTAGCACAGATACGCAGTATTTT. Full variable domain (remainder filled in from reference TRBV19 and TRBJ2-3): DGGITQSPKYLFRKEGQNVTLSCEQNLNHDAMYWYRQDPGQGLRLIYYSQIVNDFQKGDIAEGYSVSREKKESFPLTVTSAQKNPTAFYLCASSFGLSPSTDTQYFGPGTRLTVL.

The chain carries TRBV2 and TRBJ2-3; 10 bases line up with TRBD1. Germline V lookup: CDR1 SNHLY, CDR2 FYNNEI. V lost 6 bases and J lost 2; bases outside the gene matches: 5. The CDR3 spans 15 residues. The CDR3 here is CASRRQGADTDTQYF. The CDR3 coding sequence is TGTGCCAGCAGGAGACAGGGGGCGGACACAGATACGCAGTATTTT.

This clone was observed once. This chain joins TRBV7-8 and TRBJ1-1; no reliable D call. Trimming pared 1 base from V and 3 bases from J, leaving 6 bases between. CDR1 and CDR2 from the germline V gene are SGHVS and FQNEAQ. The CDR3 totals 13 residues. The CDR3 spells CASSLVWDTEAFF. In DNA form, the CDR3 reads TGTGCCAGCAGCTTAGTGTGGGACACTGAAGCTTTCTTT.

The chain carries TRBV6-5 and TRBJ2-2; either TRBD1 or TRBD2 may supply D (5 bases each). The CDR3 runs 15 residues. Germline V gives CDR1 MNHEY, CDR2 SVGAGI. Trimming shortened V by 6 bases and J by 5 bases, and 16 bases separated the two germline ends. The CDR3 DNA sequence: TGTGCCAGCAGGGCACCCGGGGCAGGGACCGGGGAGCTGTTTTTT. Encoded protein: CASRAPGAGTGELFF.

Here the CDR3 reads CASTLAHEQYF. The CDR3 DNA reads TGTGCCAGCACCCTGGCCCACGAGCAGTACTTC. This chain connects TRBV11-2 to TRBJ2-7; D unresolved. Deletions cut 7 bases from V and 5 bases from J, with 9 bases between. Germline CDR1 SGHAT, CDR2 FQNNGV. This CDR3 has 11 amino acids.

The rearrangement joins TRBV19 to TRBJ1-1; a possible D gene is TRBD1 (6 bases). Trimming stripped 6 bases from V and 0 bases from J, with 14 bases between. This CDR3 is 15 amino acids long. The germline CDR1 and CDR2 sequences are LNHDA and SQIVND (reference sequence). The CDR3 protein is CASRPGQSMNTEAFF. In DNA, the CDR3 is TGTGCCAGTAGGCCGGGACAATCAATGAACACTGAAGCTTTCTTT.

This clone has only one observation. The CDR3 protein is CASSGDPGQGKSNYGYTF. Here the CDR3 DNA reads TGTGCCAGCAGCGGTGACCCGGGACAGGGGAAGTCTAACTATGGCTACACCTTC. The chain links TRBV9 to TRBJ1-2; 10 bases fit TRBD1. V gave up 3 bases and J gave up 0 bases; unmatched junction bases: 11. The germline gives CDR1 SGDLS, CDR2 YYNGEE. The CDR3 is made up of 18 amino acids.